This record looks at one T cell receptor beta chain sequence and its context. The antigen it recognizes is unknown. Base qualities are not at hand, and no much larger clone is one base apart. The data derive from a study of cytomegalovirus exposure and HLA in healthy donors (dated by TCRdb to about 2017). The study in broad terms: An earlier analysis of several hundred of the donors reported under 300 Gb of sequence data and 90 million to 120 million unique TCR beta sequences obtained from about 170 million T cells. About 320 gigabases of sequencing data and tens of millions of unique TCR sequences were included in an early release covering several hundred HLA-typed donors. Of the 300 to 500 genotyped donors, 75% to 85% were placed in the genetic ancestry cluster associated with self-reported Caucasian donors. The study aimed to test whether signatures of past pathogen exposure could be identified by cataloging public T cell receptors. Using immunosequencing, the study profiled T cell repertoires from some 670 subjects and related those repertoires to cytomegalovirus serostatus. Along with the approximately 670-subject first cohort, a separate validation cohort of roughly 110 different subjects was used. To predict cytomegalovirus infection status, the study combined high-throughput TCR immunosequencing, statistical association of individual TCRs with disease status, and machine learning. A later analysis re-examined previously published TCR beta repertoires from roughly 650 donors and added high-resolution HLA genotyping to investigate patterns of TCR occurrence. Rather than drawing on any new phenotypic data, the later analysis identified candidate immune exposures from TCR beta sequences and the way those sequences occurred across donors. An earlier analysis of around 580 of the donors used high-throughput TCR beta sequencing to judge whether each TCR beta V gene segment behaved as functional or pseudogenic. Alongside the repertoire data, information on donor age, sex, ethnicity and CMV serostatus was compiled. A later genetic analysis used genome-wide SNP genotypes for about 55% of the 666 donors, treating that subset as a discovery cohort. Every discovery cohort repertoire had been produced on one sequencing platform. HLA typing covered class I and class II loci at four-digit resolution. The number of typed donors differed by locus: about 629-630 for A, B, C, DRB1 and DQB1; 500 to 550 for DQA1; approximately 600 for DPA1; and about 450 for DPB1. Four to six DR-DQ haplotypes were handled as single units for association and clustering, since linkage in the cohort was strong. Among 398 genotyped donors of the cohort, an average of approximately 220,000 unique TCR beta nucleotide sequences was sequenced per donor, of which about 18% were non-productive. What the study reported, not specific to this receptor: A later analysis reported that several top co-occurrence clusters appeared linked to parvovirus B19, influenza, CMV and Epstein-Barr virus. V-gene and J-gene trimming of TCR beta chains was associated with a missense DCLRE1C variant in a later genetic analysis, and the association was replicated in an independent cohort. Broadly in line with IMGT annotations, most TCR beta V segments showed up in productive rearrangements about 87% or about 30% of the time in an earlier analysis of a few hundred of the donors. A later genetic analysis reported fewer N-insertions in productive TCRs among donors in an Asian-associated ancestry cluster than the roughly 720-donor mean. Across donors, most TCR sequences were observed very rarely, whereas some public TCRs were present in many individuals. A later analysis found that HLA-associated TCR beta chains were more clonally expanded and had lower generation probabilities than equally common non-associated chains. At a false discovery rate of 0.05, a later analysis linked around 17,000 TCR beta sequences to specific HLA alleles. The authors suggested that the approach could potentially be generalized to other disease states and immunological phenotypes. Correlated functional status among segregating V segments might reflect linkage disequilibrium, but an unknown experimental factor could not be ruled out. Roughly uniform sequencing depth across donors was assumed in presence/absence analyses, although this assumption may not hold. Because counts were too low, under 20 rarely observed V segments, including chromosome 9 orphons, were left out of the earlier analysis of several hundred of the donors. A cluster of highly shared sequence variants was judged likely to represent a technical artifact of the sequencing pipeline. When HLA alleles, especially DR and DQ, strongly co-occurred, TCR associations were difficult to assign to individual alleles. The only immune exposure information available for the cohort was CMV serostatus. In vitro tests confirmed that three of the cytomegalovirus-associated TCR beta chains recognize cytomegalovirus antigens. A total of 150 or so TCR beta chains were listed by the study as associated with cytomegalovirus. Some IMGT-functional V segments, including TRBV6-2 and TRBV6-3, could not be told apart with the 87-base-pair reads, so those segments were excluded. Cytomegalovirus status was reported to be diagnosed by the classifier with high specificity and sensitivity in both the original and validation cohorts. Only TCR beta chains were sequenced in this cohort, and the absence of alpha or paired-chain data limited detectable features. In a later analysis, the rate of TCR association differed among HLA loci, with DRB1 alleles having the most associated TCRs and HLA-C alleles having the fewest. A further reported finding was that TCR beta sequences accurately predicted the HLA-A and HLA-B alleles for most subjects in the first cohort. Because HLA typing was missing for some donors at each locus, association tests included only the typed subset. A later analysis found that most CMV-associated TCR beta chains appeared HLA-restricted, with HLA associations seemingly driven largely by CMV exposure.

Receptor libraries were prepared by the immunoSEQ multiplex PCR assay. For the multiplex PCR, a mixture combining 60 forward primers for TCR Vbeta segments and 13 reverse primers for TCR Jbeta segments was used. The CDR3 region of rearranged TCR beta genes was amplified from genomic DNA with a multiplex PCR assay. Amplified TCR beta libraries were sequenced as 87-base-pair reads on the Illumina HiSeq System. From the authors' description of their analysis: In a later analysis, around 80 million unique TCR beta chains were counted across the approximately 640 repertoires, and around 10 million of these chains were shared by at least two donors. Raw reads were error-corrected and collapsed into unique sequences by a nearest-neighbor algorithm in which closely related sequences were merged to remove PCR and sequencing errors. CDR3 sequences were aligned to IMGT reference sequences to assign V, D and J gene segments. For a sequence to be retained, at least a six-nucleotide match to both a V gene segment and a J gene segment was required. Rearrangements were classified as productive when the CDR3 lacked stop codons and remained in frame with V and J, and all other rearrangements were classified as non-productive. Following IMGT convention, CDR3 was defined as the stretch from the second conserved V-encoded cysteine to the conserved J-encoded phenylalanine. The earlier analysis of a few hundred of the donors excluded any sequence lacking an unambiguous match to a single V gene segment. An earlier analysis of a few hundred of the donors called V segments functional above 56.7% productive rearrangements and segregating when the between-donor standard deviation exceeded 5%. A statistical classification framework was built for diagnosing cytomegalovirus status from the catalog of TCR beta chain sequences. V and J gene assignment, in a later analysis, came from comparing TCR nucleotide sequences with IMGT/GENE-DB human TR gene sequences. The TCRdist pipeline was used in a later analysis to assign CDR3 sequences and most-parsimonious VDJ recombination scenarios. In a later analysis, every TCR beta chain was defined by the combination of its CDR3 amino acid sequence and its V-gene family, and reads without a unique V-gene family were dropped. A later analysis removed 500 to 600 highly shared, low-generation-probability nucleotide sequences to deal with suspected cross-contamination and a sequencing artifact. In a later analysis, a clonal expansion index for each public chain was calculated from normalized within-repertoire ranks of inferred template counts. A later analysis computed generation probabilities with a VDJ recombination model fitted to out-of-frame rearrangements, and checked the results against IGoR. In a later analysis, TCR-TCR, TCR-HLA and TCR-CMV co-occurrence was scored with hypergeometric tests, and a repertoire-size bias correction was applied to TCR pairs. A later analysis estimated false discovery rates by permuting HLA or CMV assignments 20 times. In a later analysis, co-occurring TCRs were grouped using DBSCAN, with TCRdist sequence similarity added in when clustering inside HLA-allele-positive subsets. For co-occurrence clustering, repertoires with fewer than 30,000 or more than 120,000 public chains were excluded, along with four or five repertoires with anomalous nucleotide sharing. The immuneACCESS repertoire file appears here via TCRdb, limited to in-frame rearrangements. These files lack a portion of the clones; in checked studies, under half of the deficit traces to unresolved V genes, and the cause of the others is not known. The V and J calls and clone size come from that table; D and trimming were worked out from the DNA. This sample lists some 150,000 clones; almost 85% were detected once. About 3.2% of the sample is taken by the ten largest.

V has 4 bases trimmed and J has 1 base trimmed; junction bases matching no gene number 1. Spanning cysteine to phenylalanine, the CDR3 consists of 14 amino acids. Only the CDR3 part of the read is kept: 42 bases, read in frame from the first base. From a lookup of the germline V gene, CDR1 and CDR2 are MNHNS and SASEGT. In total, just over 650 healthy bone marrow donors made up the cohort. All cohort members were sampled while nominally healthy, although unrecorded immune exposures were likely present. The donor tested CMV seropositive, placing the donor among the roughly 300 seropositive members of the cohort. Each donor provided a peripheral blood sample, and peripheral blood mononuclear cells were used for TCR beta sequencing. The Qiagen DNeasy Blood Extraction Kit was used to extract genomic DNA from the blood cell samples.

This sequence originates from a man aged 18 to 30 in good health and CMV-seropositive. The chain couples TRBV6-1 to TRBJ2-1, and 7 junction bases match TRBD2. Source material: PBMCs. The DNA sequence is given as TGTGCCAGCAGTGGGGGGGGTTCCTACAATGAGCAGTTCTTC. This gives the protein CASSGGGSYNEQFF.